Sequencing of this T cell receptor beta chain was carried out in a study of early T cells in non-severe SARS-CoV-2 infection. Study-wide context: Bulk RNA taken from unsorted whole blood was sequenced, leaving chains unpaired.

Concerning this clonotype: Its antigen is undetermined.

There are 15 residues in the CDR3. Germline V CDR1 and CDR2: MNHEY, SVGEGT. V lost 0 bases and J lost 6, with 12 bases in between. Researchers tagged individual cDNA molecules with unique molecular identifiers. A single record per CDR3 protein comes from TCRdb applying MiXCR to the 5' RACE reads. The sample shows about 67,000 distinct CDR3 sequences, 11% of them seen only once. Regarding the study as a whole: The matching step, a VDJdb search, favored anti-spike CD8 responses and missed private and CD4 specificities.

Specimen: whole blood. The TCR originated in an adult who was a healthcare worker with PCR-confirmed SARS-CoV-2 infection or an uninfected control (not recorded which). The gene calls are TRBV6-2 or TRBV6-3 and TRBJ2-4, with D hard to call. The CDR3 DNA reads as TGTGCCAGCAGTTACTCCGACCTCGGAAGAAACATTCAGTACTTC. Protein sequence: CASSYSDLGRNIQYF.